A selection of T cell receptor beta chains follows, all from one sample in a study of circulating and synovial CD4+ cells in juvenile arthritis. TCRdb keeps only in-frame clones here, not all; method: immunoSEQ multiplex PCR. The sample carries under 40,000 clones, about 95% recorded once. The sample taken for sequencing was CD4+ T cells from blood. The receptors were gathered from a human donor with juvenile idiopathic arthritis. The CDR3 runs from the conserved cysteine through the conserved F or W. A D gene is named only where the DNA matches it firmly.

d_call	j_call	v_call	cdr3_aa	cdr3_nt
NA	TRBJ2-5	TRBV6-1	CASSEALLGPETQYF	TGTGCCAGCAGTGAAGCGCTGCTGGGCCCGGAGACCCAGTACTTC
NA	TRBJ1-5	TRBV19	CASIRNPVDRGNQPQHF	TGTGCCAGTATCCGGAATCCCGTAGACAGAGGCAATCAGCCCCAGCATTTT
NA	TRBJ2-7	TRBV6-5	CASTNTGIEQYF	TGTGCCAGCACCAATACAGGGATCGAGCAGTACTTC
TRBD2	TRBJ2-7	TRBV29-1	CSGRLAGVGEQYF	TGCAGCGGCCGACTAGCGGGAGTAGGAGAGCAGTACTTC
NA	TRBJ1-6	TRBV7-2	CASSLEVRGSYNSPLHF	TGTGCCAGCAGCTTAGAAGTCAGGGGCTCCTATAATTCACCCCTCCACTTT
TRBD1	TRBJ2-5	TRBV12-5	CASGFGTGDSQETQYF	TGTGCTAGTGGTTTCGGGACAGGGGACTCTCAAGAGACCCAGTACTTC
NA	TRBJ1-4	TRBV12-5	CASGRGLNEKLFF	TGTGCTAGTGGTAGGGGCTTAAATGAAAAACTGTTTTTT
NA	TRBJ2-7	TRBV6-1	CAGGTLSSSEQYF	TGTGCCGGGGGGACCCTCTCCTCCTCCGAGCAGTACTTC
NA	TRBJ2-5	TRBV7-6	CASSFGKGRETQYF	TGTGCCAGCAGCTTTGGCAAGGGGCGGGAGACCCAGTACTTC
NA	TRBJ2-7	TRBV6-5	CASSPPARSEQYF	TGTGCCAGCTCCCCTCCGGCTAGAAGTGAGCAGTACTTC
NA	TRBJ1-5	TRBV5-5	CASTQTGGANQPQHF	TGTGCCAGCACCCAAACGGGGGGGGCAAATCAGCCCCAGCATTTT
TRBD2	TRBJ2-2	TRBV9	CASSPTSGGAGELFF	TGTGCCAGCAGCCCCACTAGCGGGGGGGCCGGGGAGCTGTTTTTT
NA	TRBJ1-1	TRBV29-1	CSVEAIGAWTEAFF	TGCAGCGTTGAAGCCATAGGGGCATGGACTGAAGCTTTCTTT
TRBD2	TRBJ2-3	TRBV5-1	CASSVDSGGDTQYF	TGCGCCAGCAGCGTCGATAGCGGGGGTGATACGCAGTATTTT
NA	TRBJ1-1	TRBV7-9	CASSPLDRNTEAFF	TGTGCCAGCAGCCCTCTGGACAGGAACACTGAAGCTTTCTTT
NA	TRBJ2-3	TRBV18	CASSPPGLSSTDTQYF	TGTGCCAGCTCACCCCCCGGACTTTCTAGCACAGATACGCAGTATTTT
TRBD2	TRBJ2-5	TRBV30	CAWGTSGAQETQYF	TGTGCCTGGGGGACTAGCGGGGCACAAGAGACCCAGTACTTC